The clone carrying this T cell receptor beta chain has more than one count but fewer than ten. The target antigen is unknown. The data stem from a study of T cells after yellow fever vaccination. UMIs and a universal primer site were added when TCR cDNA was made by 5'RACE template switching. One entry per CDR3 protein, called by TCRdb with MiXCR from the 5' RACE reads. The data hold approximately 610,000 distinct CDR3 sequences, with 17% observed a single time. Study-wide results and limits: Just a small share of clonotypes turned up in the CD4 compartment as well as the CD8 compartment. Post-booster reappearance was seen for most primary-vaccination clones (around 96% CD4, around 89% CD8). Though weaker, the secondary response peaked faster, on day 5 versus 15.

This CDR3 spans 17 amino acids. Germline values: CDR1 MGHRA, CDR2 YSYEKL. J was trimmed by 2 bases and V by 0 bases; bases with no gene match: 3. The clonotype comes from a man between 18 and 29 years old who received the YFV17D yellow fever vaccine. The chain couples TRBV4-1 to TRBJ2-6; 8 bases are shared with TRBD2. The specimen comprised PBMCs, sampled 5 days after the first yellow fever vaccination. The CDR3 nucleotides read TGCGCCAGCAGCCAAGATCCGGGGGGGGCTGGGGCCAACGTCCTGACTTTC. Translated: CASSQDPGGAGANVLTF.